Below are 20 T cell receptor beta chains sequenced from a single sample in a study of blood T cell repertoires in COVID-19. The assay was immunoSEQ multiplex PCR, and TCRdb's table has in-frame clones only and misses some. The sample yields about 74,000 clones, almost 85% seen once. The sample taken for sequencing was peripheral blood. The source of these receptors is a man in his forties or fifties with active COVID-19.

The V call is TRBV19, the J call TRBJ1-1, with 11 positions matching TRBD1. V shed 10 bases, J shed 4 bases, and the junction held 8 bases outside the gene matches. Germline CDR1 LNHDA, CDR2 SQIVND (reference sequence). CDR3 length equals 14 residues. CDR3 amino acids: CAIKTGTGGTEAFF. The CDR3 DNA follows: TGTGCCATTAAAACCGGGACAGGGGGCACTGAAGCTTTCTTT.

The chain links TRBV4-1 to TRBJ2-3, with D possibly matching TRBD2 (6 bases). V was shortened by 1 base and J by 6 bases, with 11 bases between the two germline ends. This CDR3 spans 14 amino acids. The germline CDR1 and CDR2 sequences are MGHRA and YSYEKL. This CDR3 reads CASSQGGAGDTQYF. The CDR3 nucleotides read TGCGCCAGCAGCCAAGGCGGGGCGGGGGATACGCAGTATTTT.

The CDR3 protein is CASSLGRGEAGELFF. CDR3 coding DNA: TGTGCCAGCAGTTTAGGAAGGGGTGAAGCCGGGGAGCTGTTTTTT. This chain links TRBV27 with TRBJ2-2, with D perhaps matching TRBD1 (5 bases). Germline V gives CDR1 MNHEY, CDR2 SMNVEV (reference sequence). This CDR3 is built from 15 residues. The V and J ends lost 2 bases and 6 bases respectively, with 13 bases between them.

This chain links TRBV5-6 with TRBJ2-3; D is perhaps TRBD2 (5 bases). From germline, CDR1 is SGHDT and CDR2 YYEEEE. The CDR3 runs 12 residues. V was trimmed by 4 bases and J by 8 bases, leaving 11 bases between them. DNA of the CDR3: TGTGCCAGCAGCCGAAGGACTGGTACGCAGTATTTT. This translates into CASSRRTGTQYF.

The rearrangement links TRBV3-1 (or the pseudogene TRBV3-2) to TRBJ1-2; no clear D gene. Trimming left V 4 bases short and J 1 base short, with 10 bases between. Germline V gene sequence: CDR1 LGHDT, CDR2 YNNKEL (reference sequence). The CDR3 runs 14 residues. The CDR3 nucleotides are TGTGCCAGCAGCCGAAACAGCGGTAACTATGGCTACACCTTC. Translated: CASSRNSGNYGYTF.

The chain recombines TRBV5-1 with TRBJ2-5, with TRBD1 matching 9 bases. The CDR3 is made up of 14 amino acids. V trimming: 4 bases; J trimming: 4 bases; junction bases outside the gene matches: 5. Germline V lookup: CDR1 SGHRS, CDR2 YFSETQ. CDR3 coding DNA: TGCGCCAGCAGCCCCGGGACAGGGTCAGAGACCCAGTACTTC. It codes for CASSPGTGSETQYF.

There are a few counts of this clone. The V gene is TRBV11-2, the J gene TRBJ2-7, with D perhaps TRBD1 (5 bases). V was shortened by 5 bases and J by 0 bases, with 14 bases between the two germline ends. CDR1 is SGHAT and CDR2 is FQNNGV in the germline V gene. CDR3 size: 15 residues. The CDR3 DNA follows: TGTGCCAGCAGCCAGGACACCTACCTCTCCTACGAGCAGTACTTC. Translated: CASSQDTYLSYEQYF. Full variable domain (rest looked up from reference TRBV11-2 and TRBJ2-7): EAGVAQSPRYKIIEKRQSVAFWCNPISGHATLYWYQQILGQGPKLLIQFQNNGVVDDSQLPKDRFSAERLKGVDSTLKIQPAKLEDSAVYLCASSQDTYLSYEQYFGPGTRLTVT.

The chain joins TRBV2 to TRBJ2-5; D is uncertain. Germline CDR1 is SNHLY and CDR2 is FYNNEI. V lost 3 bases, J lost 2 bases, and 7 bases lay in between. The CDR3 has 13 amino acids. CDR3 in DNA: TGTGCCAGCAGTGAGTACAGTCAAGAGACCCAGTACTTC. As protein: CASSEYSQETQYF.

This clone turned up a few times. The chain has TRBV7-2 and TRBJ1-1; 9 positions match TRBD1. The germline CDR1 and CDR2 sequences are SGHTA and FQGNSA. There are 15 residues in the CDR3. The V gene end was trimmed by 2 bases and the J gene end by 4 bases; junction bases not matched to a gene: 5. The CDR3 is CASSLKQGAATEAFF. The DNA of the CDR3 is TGTGCCAGCAGCTTAAAACAGGGGGCCGCCACTGAAGCTTTCTTT.

In its sample, this clone was seen a few times. The chain carries TRBV12-2 and TRBJ1-5; the table's D gene call, TRBD1, was not cross checked with the DNA. TRBV12-2 is a documented pseudogene. The CDR3 runs to 14 residues. CDR3 sequence: CASYDRGMNQPQHF. The DNA of the CDR3 is TGTGCAAGTTATGACAGGGGGATGAATCAGCCCCAGCATTTT.

V gene TRBV27 combines with J gene TRBJ2-5; weak D call: TRBD1 (5 bases). This CDR3 spans 14 amino acids. V was pared by 0 bases and J by 5 bases, with 10 bases between. Germline CDR1 reads MNHEY; CDR2 reads SMNVEV (reference sequence). Here the CDR3 reads CASSLSGVRETQYF. In DNA form, the CDR3 reads TGTGCCAGCAGTTTATCAGGGGTTAGGGAGACCCAGTACTTC.

This clone was observed a single time. V is TRBV29-1 and J is TRBJ2-1; 11 bases map to TRBD2. CDR3 length: 17 residues. Germline CDR1 is SQVTM and CDR2 is ANQGSEA. The junction had 19 bases not matched to a gene; V was cut back by 3 bases and J by 12 bases. The CDR3 sequence: CSVDNPGIAGGTGRQFF. The CDR3 coding sequence is TGCAGCGTTGATAATCCGGGGATAGCGGGGGGGACAGGAAGGCAGTTCTTC.

The rearrangement uses TRBV7-9 and TRBJ2-7, with 8 bases lining up with TRBD2. The CDR3 is 15 amino acids. V trimming: 3 bases; J trimming: 2 bases; junction bases outside the gene matches: 6. CDR1 and CDR2 (germline): SEHNR, FQNEAQ (reference sequence). The CDR3 loop reads CASSLTSAQPYEQYF. CDR3 in DNA: TGTGCCAGCAGCTTGACTAGCGCACAACCCTACGAGCAGTACTTC.

J is TRBJ1-1 and V is TRBV2; 9 positions match TRBD1. This CDR3 is 18 amino acids long. Germline trimming cut 8 bases from V and 3 bases from J; bases unmatched to any gene: 19. CDR1 is SNHLY, CDR2 FYNNEI, per germline. The CDR3: CASLPPGRTGVRDTEAFF. The CDR3 DNA is TGTGCCAGCTTGCCCCCCGGACGGACAGGGGTGAGGGACACTGAAGCTTTCTTT.

V and J are TRBV19 and TRBJ1-3; tentative D call: TRBD1 (6 bases). This CDR3 has 15 amino acids. The germline CDR1 and CDR2 sequences are LNHDA and SQIVND (reference sequence). Trimming stripped 5 bases from V and 0 bases from J, with 11 bases between. Written as DNA, the CDR3 is TGTGCCAGTAGTTCGGGGGGCTACTCTGGAAACACCATATATTTT. Translation: CASSSGGYSGNTIYF. Based on the CDR3 plus reference TRBV19 and TRBJ1-3, the full variable domain is DGGITQSPKYLFRKEGQNVTLSCEQNLNHDAMYWYRQDPGQGLRLIYYSQIVNDFQKGDIAEGYSVSREKKESFPLTVTSAQKNPTAFYLCASSSGGYSGNTIYFGEGSWLTVV.

This clone turned up a few times. The J gene is TRBJ2-7, the V gene TRBV11-2; 10 bases are a match to TRBD1. Per germline, CDR1 SGHAT and CDR2 FQNNGV. This CDR3 spans 16 amino acids. V lost 1 base, J lost 5 bases, and 8 bases stayed unmatched. In nucleotides, the CDR3 is TGTGCCAGCAGCTTAGGGGGGACAGGGGCGAATCACGAGCAGTACTTC. Residues: CASSLGGTGANHEQYF.

This clone came up many times. This chain connects TRBV11-2 to TRBJ2-2; possible D gene TRBD1, 6 bases. The CDR3 has 14 residues. The V and J ends lost 2 bases and 8 bases respectively, with 12 bases between them. The germline V gene has CDR1 SGHAT and CDR2 FQNNGV. CDR3: CASSLRPGDGELFF. CDR3 bases: TGTGCCAGCAGCTTACGTCCAGGGGATGGGGAGCTGTTTTTT.

This chain uses TRBV11-2 with TRBJ2-2; TRBD1 aligns across 8 bases. The CDR3 extends over 15 amino acids. V trimming: 5 bases; J trimming: 6 bases; junction bases outside the gene matches: 8. The germline V gene has CDR1 SGHAT and CDR2 FQNNGV. In DNA form, the CDR3 reads TGTGCCAGCAGCCTAACAGGGGGGATGGCCGGGGAGCTGTTTTTT. Amino acids: CASSLTGGMAGELFF.

This chain links TRBV15 with TRBJ2-2; 8 bases are shared with TRBD1. Per germline, CDR1 LNHNV and CDR2 YYDKDF (reference sequence). The J segment lost 0 bases and the V segment lost 3 bases, leaving 6 bases of the junction unmatched. CDR3 length: 17 amino acids. The CDR3 loop is CATSSTLGQANTGELFF. The CDR3 DNA is TGTGCCACCAGCAGCACTTTGGGACAGGCGAACACCGGGGAGCTGTTTTTT.

The chain couples TRBV18 to TRBJ1-3; 8 nucleotides agree with TRBD1. The CDR3 runs 14 residues. V lost 8 bases to trimming and J lost 0 bases; unmatched junction nucleotides: 3. Germline V lookup: CDR1 KGHSH, CDR2 LQKENI. For the CDR3, the DNA is TGTGCCAGCACAGGGGGGAACTCTGGAAACACCATATATTTT. This sequence encodes CASTGGNSGNTIYF.